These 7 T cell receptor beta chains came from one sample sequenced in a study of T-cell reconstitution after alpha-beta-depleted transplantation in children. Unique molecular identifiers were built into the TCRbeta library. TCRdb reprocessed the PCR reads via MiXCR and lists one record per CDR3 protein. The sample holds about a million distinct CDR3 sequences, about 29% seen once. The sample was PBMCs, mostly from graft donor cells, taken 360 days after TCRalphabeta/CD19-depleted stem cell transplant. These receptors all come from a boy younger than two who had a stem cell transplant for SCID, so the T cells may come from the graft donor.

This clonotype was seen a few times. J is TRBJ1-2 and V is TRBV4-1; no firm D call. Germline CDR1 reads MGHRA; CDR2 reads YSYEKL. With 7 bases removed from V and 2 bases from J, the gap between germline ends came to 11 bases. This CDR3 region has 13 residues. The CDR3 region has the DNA TGCGCCAGCACGGTCAGCCTCAACTATGGCTACACCTTC. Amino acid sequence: CASTVSLNYGYTF.

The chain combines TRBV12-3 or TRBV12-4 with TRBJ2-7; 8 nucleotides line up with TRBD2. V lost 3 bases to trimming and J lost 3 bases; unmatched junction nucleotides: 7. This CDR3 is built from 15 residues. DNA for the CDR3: TGTGCCAGCAGTTTCGCGGGGGGAGCCCTCTACGAGCAGTACTTC. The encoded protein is CASSFAGGALYEQYF.

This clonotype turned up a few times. CDR3 region: CAISGGANVLTF. DNA of the CDR3: TGTGCCATCAGTGGAGGGGCCAACGTCCTGACTTTC. This sequence joins TRBV10-3 and TRBJ2-6; D remains ambiguous. This CDR3 is 12 amino acids long. V lost 4 bases and J 4 bases, leaving 2 bases between the germline ends. Germline CDR1 and CDR2: ENHRY and SYGVKD.

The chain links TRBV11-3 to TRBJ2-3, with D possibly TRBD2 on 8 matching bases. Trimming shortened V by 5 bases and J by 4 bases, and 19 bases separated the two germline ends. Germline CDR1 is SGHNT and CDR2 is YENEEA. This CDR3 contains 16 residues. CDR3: CASSPGTAGVSDTQYF. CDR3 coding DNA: TGTGCCAGCAGCCCCGGGACAGCGGGGGTCTCAGATACGCAGTATTTT.

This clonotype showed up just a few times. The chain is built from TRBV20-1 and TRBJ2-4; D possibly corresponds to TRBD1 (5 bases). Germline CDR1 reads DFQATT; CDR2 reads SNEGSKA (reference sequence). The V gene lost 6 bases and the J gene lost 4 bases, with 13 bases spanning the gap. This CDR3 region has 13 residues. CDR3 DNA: TGCAGTGCCCTGCGACAGTCGAAAAACATTCAGTACTTC. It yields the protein CSALRQSKNIQYF.

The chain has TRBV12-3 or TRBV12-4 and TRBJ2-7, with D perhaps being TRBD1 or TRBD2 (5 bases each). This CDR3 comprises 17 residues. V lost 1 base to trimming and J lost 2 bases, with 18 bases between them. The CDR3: CASSLVFPGPPTYEQYF. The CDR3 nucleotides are TGTGCCAGCAGTTTAGTGTTTCCGGGACCACCGACCTACGAGCAGTACTTC.

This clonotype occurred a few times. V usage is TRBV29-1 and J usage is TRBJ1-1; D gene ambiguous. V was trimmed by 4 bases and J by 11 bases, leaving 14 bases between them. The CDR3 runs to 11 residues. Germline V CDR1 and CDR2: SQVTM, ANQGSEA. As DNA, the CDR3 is TGCAGCGTTGCCGGGCCGGCGGGCGCTTTCTTT. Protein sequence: CSVAGPAGAFF.